The 28 T cell receptor beta chains below all came from one sample that was sequenced in a study of shared clonotypes between healthy human individuals. CD8 cells classed as naive were CD45RO-negative and positively selected for CCR7, excluding terminally differentiated effector memory CD45RA+ cells. Using immunoSEQ multiplex PCR, the repertoire was profiled, and TCRdb retains in-frame clones only, with some absent. Here the sample spans about 2.1 million clones, roughly 95% being singletons. The specimen was naive CD8+ T cells from PBMCs. All receptors come from a man between 18 and 29 years old in good health. Some clones in this sample may be carry-over from other donors' samples.

J is TRBJ1-4 and V is TRBV9; D is unresolved. Germline loops: CDR1 SGDLS, CDR2 YYNGEE. The CDR3 has 15 residues. V was pared by 0 bases and J by 8 bases, with 14 bases between. The CDR3 DNA reads TGTGCCAGCAGCGTAGAGTCGCGATTTCCCGAAAAACTGTTTTTT. Translating it yields CASSVESRFPEKLFF.

This sequence joins TRBV30 and TRBJ2-1; perhaps TRBD1 as D (6 bases). Germline V gene lookup returns CDR1 GTSNPN and CDR2 SVGIG (reference sequence). Trimming left V 1 base short and J 5 bases short, with 12 bases between. The CDR3 consists of 14 residues. The CDR3 loop is CAWSAGTGHNEQFF. CDR3 DNA sequence: TGTGCCTGGAGTGCCGGAACAGGGCACAATGAGCAGTTCTTC.

The chain links TRBV13 to TRBJ2-7, with 7 bases fitting TRBD1. CDR1 is PRHDT, CDR2 FYEKMQ, per germline (reference sequence). V was pared by 6 bases and J by 4 bases, with 15 bases of the junction left unmatched. The CDR3 runs 16 residues. The CDR3 sequence: CASRERVGTDNYEQYF. For the CDR3, the DNA is TGTGCCAGCAGAGAGAGAGTCGGGACAGATAATTACGAGCAGTACTTC.

This rearrangement joins TRBV12-5 to TRBJ1-4, with D unclear. The CDR3 extends over 15 amino acids. V dropped 3 bases and J dropped 0 bases, with 8 bases sitting between them. The V gene's germline CDR1 is LGHNT and CDR2 FRNRAP. The CDR3 sequence: CASGFIIATNEKLFF. The DNA of the CDR3 is TGTGCTAGTGGTTTCATAATCGCAACTAATGAAAAACTGTTTTTT.

This chain joins TRBV7-2 and TRBJ2-5; TRBD2 aligns across 12 bases. This CDR3 region has 16 residues. The V segment lost 5 bases and the J segment 4 bases; nucleotides outside the gene matches: 8. CDR1 and CDR2 (germline): SGHTA, FQGNSA. CDR3 sequence reads: CASSPRLAGARETQYF. Here the CDR3 DNA reads TGTGCCAGCAGCCCCAGACTAGCGGGAGCGAGAGAGACCCAGTACTTC.

Concerning this clone itself: The same CDR3 arises from other DNA sequences in this sample as well. The chain couples TRBV13 to TRBJ2-7; D gene uncertain. The CDR3 runs to 11 residues. The V gene's germline CDR1 is PRHDT and CDR2 FYEKMQ (reference sequence). Between the trimmed V and J ends, which lost 0 bases and 7 bases, there was a span of 4 bases. CDR3 residues: CASSLGGEQYF. CDR3 sequence (DNA): TGTGCCAGCAGCTTAGGGGGGGAGCAGTACTTC.

V usage is TRBV27 and J usage is TRBJ2-1; 7 nucleotides line up with TRBD1. Per germline, CDR1 MNHEY and CDR2 SMNVEV (reference sequence). CDR3 length equals 16 residues. V lost 0 bases and J lost 8; bases outside the gene matches: 10. CDR3 bases: TGTGCCAGCAGTTTATCATTTGGGACAGCTTTAGATGAGCAGTTCTTC. It yields the protein CASSLSFGTALDEQFF.

V usage is TRBV29-1 and J usage is TRBJ2-7; D gene uncertain. The V end was cut by 1 base, the J end by 2 bases, with 12 bases between. The CDR3 sequence is 14 residues long. Germline V gives CDR1 SQVTM, CDR2 ANQGSEA. DNA of the CDR3: TGCAGCGTTGAAGGGTGGGGATCCCCCTACGAGCAGTACTTC. Residues: CSVEGWGSPYEQYF.

The chain carries TRBV7-6 and TRBJ1-2; D not resolved. From germline, CDR1 is SGHVS and CDR2 FNYEAQ. Trimming took off 1 base at V and 4 bases at J, with 13 bases between the two ends. The CDR3 runs 15 residues. The CDR3 region is CASSLVSGQIYGYTF. The CDR3 region has the DNA TGTGCCAGCAGCTTAGTTTCTGGGCAGATCTATGGCTACACCTTC.

This chain connects TRBV5-1 to TRBJ2-1, with 9 nucleotides matching TRBD1. The CDR3 extends over 14 amino acids. Germline V gives CDR1 SGHRS, CDR2 YFSETQ. V trimming: 3 bases; J trimming: 12 bases; junction bases outside the gene matches: 10. CDR3 in DNA: TGCGCCAGCAGCTCGCAGACAGGGGGTCTAGGGCAGTTCTTC. It translates to CASSSQTGGLGQFF.

The chain combines TRBV7-9 with TRBJ1-5; TRBD1 matches at 10 bases. V lost 5 bases to trimming and J lost 7 bases; unmatched junction nucleotides: 2. The CDR3 spans 13 residues. The germline V gene encodes CDR1 SEHNR and CDR2 FQNEAQ (reference sequence). For the CDR3, the DNA is TGTGCCAGCAGCCAGGGACAGGGGCAGCCCCAGCATTTT. It specifies CASSQGQGQPQHF.

The chain joins TRBV9 to TRBJ2-3, with D maybe TRBD2 (6 bases). Between the trimmed V and J ends, which lost 8 bases and 0 bases, there was a span of 16 bases. The CDR3 has 15 amino acids. Germline V CDR1 and CDR2: SGDLS, YYNGEE. The CDR3 sequence: CASQQEGSSTDTQYF. CDR3 nucleotide sequence: TGTGCCAGTCAACAGGAGGGGAGCAGCACAGATACGCAGTATTTT. The full variable domain, rest sourced from reference TRBV9 and TRBJ2-3, is DSGVTQTPKHLITATGQRVTLRCSPRSGDLSVYWYQQSLDQGLQFLIQYYNGEERAKGNILERFSAQQFPDLHSELNLSSLELGDSALYFCASQQEGSSTDTQYFGPGTRLTVL.

This chain joins TRBV27 and TRBJ2-1; D is unclear. V shed 4 bases and J shed 7 bases, with 8 bases lying between them. This CDR3 comprises 12 residues. From germline, CDR1 is MNHEY and CDR2 SMNVEV (reference sequence). CDR3 in DNA: TGTGCCAGCAGTTGGATTGGGAATGAGCAGTTCTTC. Its translation is CASSWIGNEQFF.

V and J are TRBV7-9 and TRBJ2-7; no firm D call. The CDR3 has 15 amino acids. Looked up from germline, CDR1 is SEHNR and CDR2 is FQNEAQ (reference sequence). Trimming cost V 1 base and J 7 bases, with 17 bases left between them. The CDR3 coding sequence is TGTGCCAGCAGCTTAGGAGTCGGTATGGCCGGAGAGCAGTACTTC. It is translated as CASSLGVGMAGEQYF. The full variable domain, in which reference TRBV7-9 and TRBJ2-7 provide the parts outside the CDR3, is DTGVSQNPRHKITKRGQNVTFRCDPISEHNRLYWYRQTLGQGPEFLTYFQNEAQLEKSRLLSDRFSAERPKGSFSTLEIQRTEQGDSAMYLCASSLGVGMAGEQYFGPGTRLTVT.

The chain is built from TRBV27 and TRBJ2-1, with D perhaps matching TRBD2 (6 bases). CDR1 is MNHEY, CDR2 SMNVEV, per germline (reference sequence). V gave up 4 bases and J gave up 7 bases, with 14 bases separating them. There are 14 residues in the CDR3. CDR3 sequence (DNA): TGTGCCAGCAGTTCCCTCGGGAGTAGGAATGAGCAGTTCTTC. Translated, it gives CASSSLGSRNEQFF.

This chain uses TRBV28 with TRBJ2-7; the match to TRBD2 covers 10 bases. This CDR3 spans 16 amino acids. V dropped 6 bases and J dropped 7; count of bases not matched to a gene: 15. Germline V CDR1 and CDR2: MDHEN, SYDVKM. CDR3 sequence reads: CASSPGGLAGVGEQYF. The CDR3 nucleotides read TGTGCCAGCAGCCCAGGGGGGCTAGCGGGAGTAGGGGAGCAGTACTTC.

This clone was counted once. J is TRBJ2-7 and V is TRBV4-2, with 10 bases identical to TRBD2. The V and J ends lost 3 bases and 5 bases, in that order; junction bases with no gene match: 10. The germline gives CDR1 LGHNA, CDR2 YNFKEQ. The CDR3 runs to 16 residues. The CDR3 sequence: CASSHLLAGGSDEQYF. As DNA, the CDR3 is TGTGCCAGCAGCCACTTGTTAGCGGGAGGAAGCGACGAGCAGTACTTC.

This chain links TRBV5-1 with TRBJ2-7; D not resolved. The CDR3 consists of 14 residues. Germline V gene sequence: CDR1 SGHRS, CDR2 YFSETQ. The V end lost 0 bases, the J end lost 6 bases, and 13 bases lay between the germline ends. The CDR3 reads CASSLALAVGEQYF. The CDR3 nucleotides are TGCGCCAGCAGCTTGGCCCTCGCAGTTGGCGAGCAGTACTTC.

V usage is TRBV7-9 and J usage is TRBJ2-5; D is undetermined. V shed 5 bases and J shed 2 bases, with 9 bases lying between them. The length of the CDR3 is 13 residues. Germline CDR1 is SEHNR and CDR2 is FQNEAQ (reference sequence). CDR3 sequence (DNA): TGTGCCAGCAGCGACGGAATACAAGAGACCCAGTACTTC. This codes for CASSDGIQETQYF.

V usage is TRBV19 and J usage is TRBJ1-2; D unresolved. Germline CDR1 reads LNHDA; CDR2 reads SQIVND (reference sequence). Between the trimmed V and J ends, which lost 8 bases and 4 bases, there was a span of 8 bases. The CDR3 length is 11 residues. The CDR3 sequence: CASQTPYGYTF. In DNA, the CDR3 is TGTGCCAGTCAGACCCCCTATGGCTACACCTTC.

The chain employs TRBV6-5 and TRBJ1-2; TRBD1 is a possible D gene (5 bases). This CDR3 has 16 amino acids. Between the trimmed V and J ends, which lost 0 bases and 5 bases, there was a span of 16 bases. Germline V gene data show CDR1 as MNHEY and CDR2 as SVGAGI. The CDR3 loop reads CASSYSRSPRGYGYTF. CDR3 bases: TGTGCCAGCAGTTACTCGAGGTCACCCCGGGGGTATGGCTACACCTTC.

The table lists this clone with a count of one. The J gene is TRBJ1-3, the V gene TRBV15; D gene unclear. Trimming pared 0 bases from V and 3 bases from J, leaving 9 bases between. This CDR3 is 15 amino acids long. Germline values: CDR1 LNHNV, CDR2 YYDKDF (reference sequence). The CDR3 protein is CATSRDGSYGNTIYF. CDR3 sequence (DNA): TGTGCCACCAGCAGAGATGGGTCATATGGAAACACCATATATTTT.

The rearrangement uses TRBV7-9 and TRBJ2-7; the match to TRBD2 covers 12 bases. V trimming: 5 bases; J trimming: 3 bases; junction bases outside the gene matches: 8. CDR3 length: 16 amino acids. Germline V gene lookup returns CDR1 SEHNR and CDR2 FQNEAQ (reference sequence). CDR3 protein: CASSPRLAGANYEQYF. Here the CDR3 DNA reads TGTGCCAGCAGCCCCCGACTAGCGGGAGCGAACTACGAGCAGTACTTC.

The chain links TRBV7-9 to TRBJ2-7; the match to TRBD1 covers 7 bases. V trimming: 3 bases; J trimming: 4 bases; junction bases outside the gene matches: 6. The CDR3 has 14 residues. Per germline, CDR1 SEHNR and CDR2 FQNEAQ (reference sequence). The CDR3 reads CASSFPVTGYEQYF. DNA for the CDR3: TGTGCCAGCAGCTTCCCCGTGACAGGGTACGAGCAGTACTTC.

The V call is TRBV29-1, the J call TRBJ2-5; D remains ambiguous. The V and J ends lost 4 bases and 4 bases respectively, with 10 bases between them. Germline V gene sequence: CDR1 SQVTM, CDR2 ANQGSEA. This CDR3 has 12 amino acids. The CDR3 loop reads CSVVFPGETQYF. The DNA for the CDR3 is TGCAGCGTTGTCTTTCCTGGAGAGACCCAGTACTTC.

This chain connects TRBV27 to TRBJ1-5, with D tentatively TRBD1 (6 bases). V was shortened by 6 bases and J by 2 bases, with 20 bases between the two germline ends. This CDR3 region has 17 residues. Germline CDR1 is MNHEY and CDR2 is SMNVEV (reference sequence). The CDR3 sequence is CASSSYRAQGGNQPQHF. The CDR3 DNA reads TGTGCCAGCAGCTCTTACAGGGCGCAAGGGGGCAATCAGCCCCAGCATTTT.

This clone appeared once. The chain carries TRBV7-2 and TRBJ1-2; D remains unclear. This CDR3 is built from 15 residues. Germline values: CDR1 SGHTA, CDR2 FQGNSA. V dropped 5 bases and J dropped 2 bases, with 15 bases sitting between them. The CDR3 coding sequence is TGTGCCAGCAGCCTGCTGACAAGGGCAAACTATGGCTACACCTTC. Translating gives CASSLLTRANYGYTF. The full variable domain, its missing parts supplied by reference TRBV7-2 and TRBJ1-2, is GAGVSQSPSNKVTEKGKDVELRCDPISGHTALYWYRQSLGQGLEFLIYFQGNSAPDKSGLPSDRFSAERTGGSVSTLTIQRTQQEDSAVYLCASSLLTRANYGYTFGSGTRLTVV.

CDR3 protein: CASSDRRTSADNEQFF. CDR3 DNA sequence: TGTGCCAGCAGCGATCGCCGGACTAGCGCGGACAATGAGCAGTTCTTC. The chain employs TRBV5-8 and TRBJ2-1, with TRBD2 matching over 9 bases. The junction had 10 bases not matched to a gene; V was cut back by 4 bases and J by 5 bases. CDR3 size: 16 residues. Germline V CDR1 and CDR2: SGHTS, YDEGEE.